Listed below are T cell receptor beta chains from one sample, sequenced in a study of OX40 agonist ivuxolimab in advanced cancers. Method: immunoSEQ multiplex PCR; TCRdb's copy keeps in-frame clones and lacks some. The sample consists of about 22,000 clones, 85% to 90% of them appearing once. The material was CD4+ or CD8+ T cells sorted from blood, obtained in a trial of the OX40 agonist ivuxolimab. All receptors come from an adult with an advanced solid tumor such as melanoma, head and neck, liver or kidney cancer. The CDR3 runs from the conserved cysteine through the conserved F or W. D genes are given only for firm matches. A row's size may be missing; if present it is once, few, many or a size class.

clone size	V gene	D gene	J gene	CDR3 protein	CDR3 DNA
-	TRBV11-2	-	TRBJ2-5	CASSLVTWGQETQYF	TGTGCCAGCAGCTTAGTAACTTGGGGGCAGGAGACCCAGTACTTC
-	TRBV29-1	TRBD2	TRBJ2-1	CSVVQAGDANEQFF	TGCAGCGTTGTCCAAGCGGGAGACGCGAATGAGCAGTTCTTC
-	TRBV11-2	-	TRBJ2-1	CASSLVVRGRSYNEQFF	TGTGCCAGCAGCTTAGTCGTGAGGGGACGGTCCTACAATGAGCAGTTCTTC
-	TRBV11-2	TRBD1	TRBJ1-1	CASSPRGLKGTGETEAFF	TGTGCCAGCAGCCCCCGGGGGCTTAAGGGGACAGGGGAGACTGAAGCTTTCTTT
-	TRBV28	TRBD2	TRBJ2-2	CASSTGLAHTGELFF	TGTGCCAGCAGCACGGGACTAGCCCACACCGGGGAGCTGTTTTTT
once	TRBV6-1	-	TRBJ1-1	CASSEAEQGNTEAFF	TGTGCCAGCAGTGAAGCGGAACAGGGGAACACTGAAGCTTTCTTT
-	TRBV9	-	TRBJ1-1	CASSAQGKAFF	TGTGCCAGCAGCGCCCAAGGGAAAGCTTTCTTT
-	TRBV5-1	-	TRBJ1-1	CASSQGYRAATEAFF	TGCGCCAGCAGCCAAGGATACAGGGCGGCCACTGAAGCTTTCTTT
-	TRBV4-1	-	TRBJ1-2	CASSQGYTSYGYTF	TGCGCCAGCAGCCAAGGGTACACCAGCTATGGCTACACCTTC
-	TRBV9	TRBD2	TRBJ2-1	CASSPRASGQFF	TGTGCCAGCAGCCCCCGGGCTAGCGGGCAGTTCTTC
-	TRBV4-1	-	TRBJ2-7	CASSQEGSYEQYF	TGCGCCAGCAGCCAAGAGGGTTCCTACGAGCAGTACTTC
-	TRBV5-5	TRBD2	TRBJ2-3	CASSQEGLAAFTDTQYF	TGTGCCAGCAGCCAGGAGGGTCTAGCGGCTTTCACAGATACGCAGTATTTT
-	TRBV13	-	TRBJ2-3	CASSLGNADTQYF	TGTGCCAGCAGCTTAGGGAACGCAGATACGCAGTATTTT
-	TRBV6-5	-	TRBJ2-7	CASSFRQSNEQYF	TGTGCCAGCAGTTTCCGACAGTCTAACGAGCAGTACTTC
-	TRBV4-1	-	TRBJ1-3	CASSHIREGGNTIYF	TGCGCCAGCAGCCATATCAGGGAGGGCGGAAACACCATATATTTT
-	TRBV19	-	TRBJ1-1	CASSIVAGNTEAFF	TGTGCCAGTAGTATAGTTGCAGGGAACACTGAAGCTTTCTTT
-	TRBV7-9	TRBD2	TRBJ2-7	CASSSESSGNHEQYF	TGTGCCAGCAGCTCCGAGAGCAGCGGGAATCACGAGCAGTACTTC
-	TRBV6-6	-	TRBJ2-7	CASGPLATSYEQYF	TGTGCCAGTGGCCCCTTGGCTACCTCCTACGAGCAGTACTTC
once	TRBV23-1	-	TRBJ1-5	CASSQFHNQPQHF	TGCGCCAGCAGTCAATTCCACAATCAGCCCCAGCATTTT
-	TRBV10-2	-	TRBJ2-1	CASTPGSSYNEQFF	TGCGCCAGCACTCCTGGTAGCTCCTACAATGAGCAGTTCTTC
once	TRBV30	TRBD1	TRBJ1-6	CAWSGWTGNSPLHF	TGTGCCTGGAGTGGGTGGACAGGGAATTCACCCCTCCACTTT
-	TRBV9	TRBD2	TRBJ2-1	CASSVDGRVDEQFF	TGTGCCAGCAGCGTAGACGGGAGGGTGGATGAGCAGTTCTTC
-	TRBV19	-	TRBJ1-2	CASSIGSTNYGYTF	TGTGCCAGTAGTATAGGCAGTACTAACTATGGCTACACCTTC
-	TRBV6-4	-	TRBJ2-2	CASSATGTDTGELFF	TGTGCCAGCAGTGCGACAGGGACTGACACCGGGGAGCTGTTTTTT
once	TRBV4-1	TRBD1	TRBJ1-1	CASSQNGQGLGTEAFF	TGCGCCAGCAGCCAGAACGGACAGGGGTTGGGCACTGAAGCTTTCTTT
-	TRBV10-3	-	TRBJ2-5	CAISDQRMLQETQYF	TGTGCCATCAGTGATCAGCGGATGCTCCAAGAGACCCAGTACTTC
-	TRBV7-8	-	TRBJ1-1	CASSLFWGHEAFF	TGTGCCAGCAGCTTATTTTGGGGGCATGAAGCTTTCTTT
once	TRBV9	-	TRBJ2-7	CASSVGELFSYEQYF	TGTGCCAGCAGCGTTGGCGAACTCTTCTCCTACGAGCAGTACTTC
-	TRBV12-5	-	TRBJ2-5	CASGLSLIRVEETQYF	TGTGCTAGTGGTTTGTCCCTGATCCGGGTAGAAGAGACCCAGTACTTC
-	TRBV9	TRBD1	TRBJ1-1	CASAGQGLTEAFF	TGTGCCAGCGCTGGACAGGGGCTCACTGAAGCTTTCTTT
-	TRBV13	-	TRBJ2-4	CASSLAKNIQYF	TGTGCCAGCAGCTTAGCCAAAAACATTCAGTACTTC
-	TRBV11-2	-	TRBJ1-3	CASSLGARPTSGNTIYF	TGTGCCAGCAGCTTAGGGGCCAGGCCAACCTCTGGAAACACCATATATTTT
many	TRBV6-4	TRBD1	TRBJ1-2	CASSDTGQALYGYTF	TGTGCCAGCAGTGACACGGGACAGGCCCTCTATGGCTACACCTTC
few	TRBV10-3	-	TRBJ2-7	CAISESTGDPYEQYF	TGTGCCATCAGTGAGTCGACAGGAGACCCCTACGAGCAGTACTTC
-	TRBV25-1	TRBD1	TRBJ1-1	CASSEYFSTGGTGAFF	TGTGCCAGCAGTGAATACTTTTCGACAGGGGGCACAGGAGCTTTCTTT